The 5 T cell receptor beta chains below come from one sample, sequenced in a study of cytomegalovirus exposure and HLA in healthy donors. Vbeta (60) and Jbeta (13) primers were used in the PCR. The repertoire was sequenced with immunoSEQ multiplex PCR; TCRdb's copy has only in-frame clones and lacks some. The sample contains 110,000 to 150,000 clones, 70% of which appear only once. Sequences were obtained from PBMCs. The receptor set was obtained from a woman younger than 45 in good health and CMV-seronegative.

The chain combines TRBV6-5 with TRBJ1-1; D perhaps matches TRBD1 (6 bases). The CDR3 loop spans 14 amino acids. V was cut by 7 bases and J by 1 base, with 13 bases left in between. From germline, CDR1 is MNHEY and CDR2 SVGAGI. As DNA, the CDR3 is TGTGCCAGCACACCGAGGGGGTCGAACACTGAAGCTTTCTTT. The encoded protein is CASTPRGSNTEAFF.

The chain couples TRBV28 to TRBJ1-2, with D possibly matching TRBD1 (5 bases). With 5 bases removed from V and 1 base from J, the gap between germline ends came to 11 bases. The germline CDR1 and CDR2 sequences are MDHEN and SYDVKM. The length of the CDR3 is 14 residues. This chain's CDR3 is CASSTLDSNYGYTF. The CDR3 DNA follows: TGTGCCAGCAGTACCTTAGACAGTAACTATGGCTACACCTTC.

DNA of the CDR3: TGTGCCAGTAGACGAGGTGAGTGGACTGAAGCTTTCTTT. This sequence encodes CASRRGEWTEAFF. This chain uses TRBV19 with TRBJ1-1, with D unclear. Germline assignment: CDR1 LNHDA and CDR2 SQIVND (reference sequence). CDR3 length: 13 residues. V was shortened by 6 bases and J by 5 bases, with 13 bases between the two germline ends.

This clone came up once. V is TRBV4-1 and J is TRBJ2-2; 13 bases match TRBD2. Germline CDR1 is MGHRA and CDR2 is YSYEKL. The CDR3 loop spans 17 amino acids. V was clipped by 1 base and J by 7 bases; unmatched bases: 6. The CDR3 loop reads CASSQGTSGRRVGELFF. The CDR3 DNA sequence: TGCGCCAGCAGCCAAGGGACTAGCGGGAGACGGGTCGGGGAGCTGTTTTTT.

Only a few counts were recorded for this clone. The CDR3 spells CASGLRALGGYGYTF. For the CDR3, the DNA is TGTGCTAGTGGTTTGAGGGCCCTCGGAGGCTATGGCTACACCTTC. The rearrangement uses TRBV12-5 and TRBJ1-2; D uncertain. CDR1 and CDR2 from the germline V gene are LGHNT and FRNRAP. V was shortened by 2 bases and J by 4 bases, with 14 bases between the two germline ends. This CDR3 is 15 amino acids long.